The next 4 T cell receptor beta chains were all read from a single sample in a study of shared T cell receptors in the human thymus. Repertoires were generated with immunoSEQ multiplex PCR, while TCRdb's copy carries only in-frame clones and drops some. The sample lists roughly 560,000 clones; around 78% were seen once. These records were also assigned to another study, of human thymus T cells.

Sequenced material: thymocytes. Receptor source: a boy under two years old with a congenital heart defect.

This clone was counted once. V gene TRBV27 combines with J gene TRBJ1-6; weak D call: TRBD1 (5 bases). This CDR3 spans 15 amino acids. V gave up 4 bases and J gave up 6 bases, with 13 bases separating them. CDR1 is MNHEY, CDR2 SMNVEV, per germline (reference sequence). In nucleotides, the CDR3 is TGTGCCAGCAGTTCCCCGACAGCAAGTAATTCACCCCTCCACTTT. It encodes CASSSPTASNSPLHF.

This sequence joins TRBV7-9 and TRBJ2-2; no definite D call. The germline V and J ends were trimmed by 3 bases and 1 base, with 3 bases remaining between them. Germline CDR1 and CDR2: SEHNR and FQNEAQ (reference sequence). The CDR3 covers 13 residues. The CDR3 DNA is TGTGCCAGCAGCTTGCGGAACACCGGGGAGCTGTTTTTT. Amino acids: CASSLRNTGELFF.

The V and J genes are TRBV11-3 and TRBJ2-2; TRBD2 agrees at 10 bases. Germline V gene lookup returns CDR1 SGHNT and CDR2 YENEEA. The CDR3 runs 15 residues. J lost 4 bases, V lost 1 base, and 0 bases had no gene match. CDR3 DNA: TGTGCCAGCAGCTTAGCTAGCGGGAGCACCGGGGAGCTGTTTTTT. It is translated as CASSLASGSTGELFF.

The chain employs TRBV6-5 and TRBJ2-2; 11 nucleotides agree with TRBD1. V shed 3 bases, J shed 5 bases, and the junction held 5 bases outside the gene matches. From germline, CDR1 is MNHEY and CDR2 SVGAGI. CDR3 length equals 16 residues. The CDR3 protein is CASSYGDRGRTGELFF. The DNA of the CDR3 is TGTGCCAGCAGTTATGGGGACAGGGGGAGGACCGGGGAGCTGTTTTTT.